This T cell receptor beta chain was retrieved from a study of T cells expressing NK-cell markers. Germline CDR1 SQVTM, CDR2 ANQGSEA. The CDR3 sequence is 18 residues long. TCRdb reprocessed the 5' RACE reads and stores each CDR3 protein as one record, lacking DNA. In all, the sample yields more than 400,000 distinct CDR3 sequences. What was sequenced was blood T cells: a sorted CD56 or NKG2C T cell subset, CD4+ or CD8+ T cells, or bulk PBMC T cells (not recorded which). The V call is TRBV29-1, the J call TRBJ2-1; TCRdb picks TRBD2, but there is no DNA to check that call. The clonotype comes from a woman aged 18 to 75 in good health. CDR3 region: CSVWGVTSGRVTYNEQFF.